The clone carrying this T cell receptor beta chain was seen more than once but under ten times. The antigen is unknown. This table comes from immunoSEQ multiplex PCR, and its TCRdb copy is limited to in-frame clones, with some not included. The sample has tens of thousands of clones; about 89% are singletons. This record comes from a study of graft-versus-host responses after intestinal transplantation. The sequencing here drew on unstimulated CD8+ T cells sorted from spleen or lymph node cells, taken before intestinal transplant. The TCR comes from a human donor who received an intestinal transplant.

DNA for the CDR3: TGTGCCAGCAGCTTATCACCTGCGGATAATTCACCCCTCCACTTT. The encoded protein is CASSLSPADNSPLHF. The rearrangement uses TRBV7-8 and TRBJ1-6; D remains unclear. Trimming pared 2 bases from V and 5 bases from J, leaving 10 bases between. The CDR3 runs 15 residues. CDR1 is SGHVS and CDR2 is FQNEAQ in the germline V gene.